This T cell receptor (beta chain) was captured by sequencing in a study of T-cell reconstitution after alpha-beta-depleted transplantation in children. This clonotype was detected many times. Trimming cost V 0 bases and J 5 bases; bases outside gene matches: 8. The CDR3 extends over 17 amino acids. CDR1 SGHRS and CDR2 YFSETQ come from the germline V gene. Unique molecular identifiers were used in preparing the TCRbeta library. TCRdb redid the calling of the PCR reads with MiXCR, one entry per CDR3 protein. This table has some 200,000 distinct CDR3 sequences, roughly 14% appearing once. The chain links TRBV5-1 to TRBJ2-3; 11 positions agree with TRBD2. This TCR came from a human donor who donated a stem cell graft to a child with acute lymphoblastic leukemia. Sequencing was performed on PBMCs from the stem cell graft donor, taken from the stem cell graft. CDR3 sequence: CASSLEVAGGPGDTQYF. The CDR3, as DNA: TGCGCCAGCAGCTTGGAAGTAGCGGGAGGGCCGGGAGATACGCAGTATTTT. The entire variable domain, with the rest obtained from reference TRBV5-1 and TRBJ2-3, is as follows: KAGVTQTPRYLIKTRGQQVTLSCSPISGHRSVSWYQQTPGQGLQFLFEYFSETQRNKGNFPGRFSGRQFSNSRSEMNVSTLELGDSALYLCASSLEVAGGPGDTQYFGPGTRLTVL.